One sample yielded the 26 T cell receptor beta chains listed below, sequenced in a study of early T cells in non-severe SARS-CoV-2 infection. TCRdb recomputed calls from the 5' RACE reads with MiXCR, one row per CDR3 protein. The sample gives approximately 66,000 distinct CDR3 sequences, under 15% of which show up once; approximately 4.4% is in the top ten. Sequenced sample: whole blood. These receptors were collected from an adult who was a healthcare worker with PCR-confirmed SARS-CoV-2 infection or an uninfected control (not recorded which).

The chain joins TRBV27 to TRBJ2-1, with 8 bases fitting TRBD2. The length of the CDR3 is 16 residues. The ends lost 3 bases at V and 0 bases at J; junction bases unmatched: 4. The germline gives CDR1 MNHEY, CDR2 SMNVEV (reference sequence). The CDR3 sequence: CASSFSGSTSYNEQFF. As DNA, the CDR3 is TGTGCCAGCAGTTTCAGCGGGAGTACCTCCTACAATGAGCAGTTCTTC.

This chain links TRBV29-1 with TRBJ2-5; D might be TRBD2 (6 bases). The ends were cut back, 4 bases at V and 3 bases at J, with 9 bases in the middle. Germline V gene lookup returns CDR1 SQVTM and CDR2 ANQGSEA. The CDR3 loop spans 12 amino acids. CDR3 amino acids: CSVVPGEETQYF. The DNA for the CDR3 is TGCAGCGTTGTACCGGGGGAAGAGACCCAGTACTTC.

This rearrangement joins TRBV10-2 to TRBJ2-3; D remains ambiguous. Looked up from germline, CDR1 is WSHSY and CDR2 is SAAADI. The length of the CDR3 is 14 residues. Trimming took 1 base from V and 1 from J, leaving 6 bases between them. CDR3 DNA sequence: TGCGCCAGCAGTGAGTACCTTGGCACAGATACGCAGTATTTT. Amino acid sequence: CASSEYLGTDTQYF.

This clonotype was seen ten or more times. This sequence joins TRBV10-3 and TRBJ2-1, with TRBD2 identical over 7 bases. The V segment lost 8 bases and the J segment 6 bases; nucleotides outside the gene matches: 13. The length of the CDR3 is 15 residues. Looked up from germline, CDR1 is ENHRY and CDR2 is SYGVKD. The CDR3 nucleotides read TGTGCCATCGGACGAAGCGGGAACGATCCCAATGAGCAGTTCTTC. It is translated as CAIGRSGNDPNEQFF.

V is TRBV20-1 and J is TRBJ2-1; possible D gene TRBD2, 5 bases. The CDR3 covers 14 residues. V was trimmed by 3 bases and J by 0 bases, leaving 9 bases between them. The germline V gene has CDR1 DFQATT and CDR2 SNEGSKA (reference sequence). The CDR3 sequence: CSARDLSSYNEQFF. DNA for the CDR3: TGCAGTGCTAGGGACTTGAGCTCCTACAATGAGCAGTTCTTC.

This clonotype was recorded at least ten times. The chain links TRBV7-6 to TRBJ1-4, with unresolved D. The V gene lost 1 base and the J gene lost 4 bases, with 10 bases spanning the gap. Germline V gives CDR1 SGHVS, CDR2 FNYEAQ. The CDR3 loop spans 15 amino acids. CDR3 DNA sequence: TGTGCCAGCAGCTTAGAACCGGGTGTTAATGAAAAACTGTTTTTT. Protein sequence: CASSLEPGVNEKLFF.

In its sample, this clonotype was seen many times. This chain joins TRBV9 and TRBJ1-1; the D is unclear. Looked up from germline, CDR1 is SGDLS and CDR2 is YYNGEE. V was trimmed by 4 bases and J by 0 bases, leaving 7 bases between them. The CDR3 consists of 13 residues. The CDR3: CASSFLLNTEAFF. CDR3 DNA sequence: TGTGCCAGCAGCTTCTTACTGAACACTGAAGCTTTCTTT. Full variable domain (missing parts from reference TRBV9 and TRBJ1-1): DSGVTQTPKHLITATGQRVTLRCSPRSGDLSVYWYQQSLDQGLQFLIQYYNGEERAKGNILERFSAQQFPDLHSELNLSSLELGDSALYFCASSFLLNTEAFFGQGTRLTVV.

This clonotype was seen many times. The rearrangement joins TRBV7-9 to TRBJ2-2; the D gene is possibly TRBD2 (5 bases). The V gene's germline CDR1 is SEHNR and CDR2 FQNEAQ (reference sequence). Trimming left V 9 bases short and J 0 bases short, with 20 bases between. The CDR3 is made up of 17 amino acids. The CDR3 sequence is CARGGQKITPNTGELFF. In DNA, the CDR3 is TGTGCCAGAGGCGGGCAGAAAATAACCCCGAACACCGGGGAGCTGTTTTTT.

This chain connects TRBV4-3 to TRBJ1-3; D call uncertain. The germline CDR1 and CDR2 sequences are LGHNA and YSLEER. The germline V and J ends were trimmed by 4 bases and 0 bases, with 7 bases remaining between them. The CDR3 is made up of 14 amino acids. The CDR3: CASSPIYSGNTIYF. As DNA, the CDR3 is TGCGCCAGCAGCCCCATTTACTCTGGAAACACCATATATTTT.

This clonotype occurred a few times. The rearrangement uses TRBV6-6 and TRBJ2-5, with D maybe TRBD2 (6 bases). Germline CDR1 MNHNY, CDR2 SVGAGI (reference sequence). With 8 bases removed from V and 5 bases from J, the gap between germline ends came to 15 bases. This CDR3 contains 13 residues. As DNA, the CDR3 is TGTGCCAGCGAATTCGCGGGACGCGAGACCCAGTACTTC. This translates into CASEFAGRETQYF.

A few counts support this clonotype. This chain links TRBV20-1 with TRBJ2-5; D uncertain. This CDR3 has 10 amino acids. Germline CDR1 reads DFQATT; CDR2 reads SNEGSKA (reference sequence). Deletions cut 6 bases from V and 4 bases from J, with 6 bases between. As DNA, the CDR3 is TGCAGTGCCCTAGGAGAGACCCAGTACTTC. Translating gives CSALGETQYF.

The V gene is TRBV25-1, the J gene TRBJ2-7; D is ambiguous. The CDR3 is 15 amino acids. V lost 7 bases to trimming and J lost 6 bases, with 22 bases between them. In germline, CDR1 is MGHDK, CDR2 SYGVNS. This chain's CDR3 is CASNPDQPSTVEQYF. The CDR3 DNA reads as TGTGCCAGCAACCCGGACCAACCCTCAACCGTCGAGCAGTACTTC.

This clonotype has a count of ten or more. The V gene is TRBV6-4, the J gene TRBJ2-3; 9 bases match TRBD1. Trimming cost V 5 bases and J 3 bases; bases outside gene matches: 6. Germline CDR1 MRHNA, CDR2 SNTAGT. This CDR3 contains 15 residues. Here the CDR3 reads CASSSRQGDTDTQYF. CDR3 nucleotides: TGTGCCAGCAGTTCCCGACAGGGGGATACAGATACGCAGTATTTT.

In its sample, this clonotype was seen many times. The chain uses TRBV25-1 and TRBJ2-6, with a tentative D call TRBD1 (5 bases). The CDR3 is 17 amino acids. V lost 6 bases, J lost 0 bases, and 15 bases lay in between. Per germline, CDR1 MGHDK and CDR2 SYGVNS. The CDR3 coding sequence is TGTGCCAGCAGAGACACAAGCAGGGCCTCTGGGGCCAACGTCCTGACTTTC. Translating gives CASRDTSRASGANVLTF.

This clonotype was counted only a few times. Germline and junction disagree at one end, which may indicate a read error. The CDR3 sequence is CASSIAGSSYNEQFF. For the CDR3, the DNA is TGTGCCAGCAGTATAGCGGGCAGCTCCTACAATGAGCAGTTCTTC. The rearrangement joins TRBV12-3 or TRBV12-4 to TRBJ2-1; 7 bases are a match to TRBD2. The CDR3 is 15 residues long.

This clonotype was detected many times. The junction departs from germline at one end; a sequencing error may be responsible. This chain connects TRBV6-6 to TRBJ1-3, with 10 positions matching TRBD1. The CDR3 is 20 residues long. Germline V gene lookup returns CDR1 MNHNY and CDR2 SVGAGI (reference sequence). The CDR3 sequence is CASSYLPGQGVRYSENTIYF. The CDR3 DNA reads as TGTGCCAGCAGTTACCTGCCCGGACAGGGGGTACGTTACTCTGAAAACACCATATATTTT.

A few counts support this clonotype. In DNA form, the CDR3 reads TGCGCCAGCAGCTTGGAAGGGGGTAGCAATCAGCCCCAGCATTTT. Translating gives CASSLEGGSNQPQHF. V gene TRBV5-1 combines with J gene TRBJ1-5; D perhaps matches TRBD1 (6 bases). The CDR3 has 15 residues. The V end was cut by 0 bases, the J end by 0 bases, with 7 bases between. Germline lookup yields CDR1 SGHRS and CDR2 YFSETQ.

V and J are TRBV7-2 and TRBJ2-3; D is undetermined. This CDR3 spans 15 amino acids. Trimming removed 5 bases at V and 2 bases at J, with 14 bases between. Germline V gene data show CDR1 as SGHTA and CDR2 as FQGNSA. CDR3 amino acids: CASSNELLSTDTQYF. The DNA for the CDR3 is TGTGCCAGCAGCAACGAACTGCTTTCCACAGATACGCAGTATTTT.

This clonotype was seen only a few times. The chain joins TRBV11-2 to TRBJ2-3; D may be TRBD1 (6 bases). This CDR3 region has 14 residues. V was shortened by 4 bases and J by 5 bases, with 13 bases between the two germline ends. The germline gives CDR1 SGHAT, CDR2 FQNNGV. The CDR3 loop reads CASSYLTGGDTQYF. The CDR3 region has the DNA TGTGCCAGCAGCTACCTGACAGGCGGAGATACGCAGTATTTT.

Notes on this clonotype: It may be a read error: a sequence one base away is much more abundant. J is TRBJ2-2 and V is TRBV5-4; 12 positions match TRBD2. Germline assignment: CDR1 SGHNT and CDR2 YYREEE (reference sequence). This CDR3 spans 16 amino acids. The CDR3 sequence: CVSSNRLAGATGELFF. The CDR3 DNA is TGTGTCAGCAGCAATCGACTAGCGGGAGCCACCGGGGAGCTGTTTTTT.

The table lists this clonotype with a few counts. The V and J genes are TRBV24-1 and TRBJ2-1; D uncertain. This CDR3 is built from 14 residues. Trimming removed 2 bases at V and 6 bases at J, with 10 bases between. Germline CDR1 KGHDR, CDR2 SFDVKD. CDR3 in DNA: TGTGCCACCAGTGATTCCATCTCTCTCAATGAGCAGTTCTTC. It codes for CATSDSISLNEQFF.

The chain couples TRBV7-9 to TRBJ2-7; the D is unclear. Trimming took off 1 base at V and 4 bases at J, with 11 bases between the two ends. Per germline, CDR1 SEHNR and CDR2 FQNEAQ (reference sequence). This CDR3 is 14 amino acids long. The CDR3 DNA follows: TGTGCCAGCAGCTTAGTGGTGACGGATTACGAGCAGTACTTC. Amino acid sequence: CASSLVVTDYEQYF.

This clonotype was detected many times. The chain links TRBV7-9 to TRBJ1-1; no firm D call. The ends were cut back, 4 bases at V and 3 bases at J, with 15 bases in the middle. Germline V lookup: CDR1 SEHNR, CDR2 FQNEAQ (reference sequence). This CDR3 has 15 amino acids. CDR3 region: CASSSLPGIYTEAFF. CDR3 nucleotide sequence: TGTGCCAGCAGCTCCCTTCCGGGAATCTACACTGAAGCTTTCTTT.

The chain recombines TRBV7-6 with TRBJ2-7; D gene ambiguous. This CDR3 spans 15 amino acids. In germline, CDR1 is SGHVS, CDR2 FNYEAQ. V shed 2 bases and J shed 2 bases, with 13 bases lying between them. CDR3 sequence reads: CASSLSIGSPYEQYF. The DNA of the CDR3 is TGTGCCAGCAGCTTAAGTATCGGCAGTCCCTACGAGCAGTACTTC.

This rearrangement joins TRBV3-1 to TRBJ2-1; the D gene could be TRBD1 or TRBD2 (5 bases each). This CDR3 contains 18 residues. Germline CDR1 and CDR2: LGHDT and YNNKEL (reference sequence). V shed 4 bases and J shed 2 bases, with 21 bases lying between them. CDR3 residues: CASSRMYSGTETYNEQFF. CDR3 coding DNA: TGTGCCAGCAGCCGCATGTACTCCGGGACGGAGACCTACAATGAGCAGTTCTTC.

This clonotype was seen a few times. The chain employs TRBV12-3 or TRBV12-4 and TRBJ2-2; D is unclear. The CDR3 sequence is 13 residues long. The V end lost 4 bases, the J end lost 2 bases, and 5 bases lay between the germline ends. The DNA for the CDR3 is TGTGCCAGCAGTTCTGAAAACACCGGGGAGCTGTTTTTT. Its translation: CASSSENTGELFF.